This entry is about one TCR beta chain. This CDR3 spans 13 amino acids. Germline-derived CDR1 and CDR2 are KGHSH and LQKENI. Trimming stripped 6 bases from V and 8 bases from J, with 14 bases between. This sample was included in a study of T cell changes during pregnancy in multiple sclerosis. Sequencing was performed with immunoSEQ multiplex PCR; in TCRdb, only in-frame clones are kept and a portion is missing. The data contain about 110,000 clones, about 93% of them singletons. The V and J genes are TRBV18 and TRBJ1-5; D may be TRBD1 (5 bases). This receptor was obtained from a female donor with multiple sclerosis, enrolled in a pregnancy study. The sample here was peripheral blood, taken in the third trimester of pregnancy. CDR3 loop: CASSLGQAEPQHF. CDR3 nucleotide sequence: TGTGCCAGCTCCCTTGGACAAGCAGAGCCCCAGCATTTT.